One sample yielded the 5 T cell receptor beta chains listed below, sequenced in a study of immune heterogeneity within non-small cell lung tumors. As template, the study used bulk tumor genomic DNA at about 550 ng per sample. Primary tumors were biopsied several times each, far apart, intraoperatively. Patients with untreated, newly diagnosed non-small cell lung cancer underwent curative surgery. For the TCR beta CDR3, multiplex PCR with 32 V and 13 J primers performed the amplification. TCRdb re-analysed the multiplex PCR reads in MiXCR, keeping a single row per CDR3 protein. The sample gives 2,500 to 3,500 distinct CDR3 sequences, roughly 27% of which show up once; more than 9% is in the top ten. The sequenced sample was lung tumor tissue. The receptors were sampled from a man between 60 and 75 years old with non-small cell lung cancer.

The chain employs TRBV6-1 and TRBJ2-2; D is ambiguous. Between the trimmed V and J ends, which lost 8 bases and 2 bases, there was a span of 3 bases. There are 11 residues in the CDR3. Looked up from germline, CDR1 is MNHNS and CDR2 is SASEGT. Here the CDR3 DNA reads TGTGCCAGCTCTAACACCGGGGAGCTGTTTTTT. Residues: CASSNTGELFF.

This clonotype came up a few times. J is TRBJ2-2 and V is TRBV9; 13 nucleotides agree with TRBD2. V shed 0 bases and J 6 bases; nucleotides not matched to a gene: 2. The CDR3 is 16 amino acids. The germline gives CDR1 SGDLS, CDR2 YYNGEE. The DNA of the CDR3 is TGTGCCAGCAGCGTAGTGGGACTAGCGGGACCCGGGGAGCTGTTTTTT. Translating it yields CASSVVGLAGPGELFF.

In its sample, this clonotype is medium-sized. The chain couples TRBV3-1 to TRBJ1-2, with D unclear. Germline V gene lookup returns CDR1 LGHDT and CDR2 YNNKEL (reference sequence). V was clipped by 1 base and J by 4 bases, with 4 bases between them. This CDR3 is built from 12 residues. CDR3 DNA sequence: TGTGCCAGCAGCCAAGCTCCCTATGGCTACACCTTC. This codes for CASSQAPYGYTF.

By share, this clonotype ranks as medium-sized (0.01 to 0.1%). The chain has TRBV2 and TRBJ1-5; 9 bases line up with TRBD1. This CDR3 is 14 amino acids long. Germline CDR1 is SNHLY and CDR2 is FYNNEI. With V trimmed by 6 bases and J by 5 bases, 5 bases remained unmatched. Here the CDR3 reads CASRSRDRDQPQHF. The DNA of the CDR3 is TGTGCCAGCAGGTCCCGGGACAGGGATCAGCCCCAGCATTTT.

J is TRBJ1-2 and V is TRBV3-1, with unresolved D. V lost 1 base to trimming and J lost 8 bases, with 8 bases between them. The CDR3 totals 12 residues. Germline V lookup: CDR1 LGHDT, CDR2 YNNKEL (reference sequence). CDR3 in DNA: TGTGCCAGCAGCCAAGCGACAAAAGGCTACACCTTC. Its protein product is CASSQATKGYTF.